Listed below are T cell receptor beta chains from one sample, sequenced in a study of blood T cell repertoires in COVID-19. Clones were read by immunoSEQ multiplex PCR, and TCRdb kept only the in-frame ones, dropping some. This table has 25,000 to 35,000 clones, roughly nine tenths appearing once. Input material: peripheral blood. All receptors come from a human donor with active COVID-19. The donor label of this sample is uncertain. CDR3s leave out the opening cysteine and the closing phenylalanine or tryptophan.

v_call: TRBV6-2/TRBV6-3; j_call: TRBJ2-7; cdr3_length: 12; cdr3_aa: ASSWTELVYEQY
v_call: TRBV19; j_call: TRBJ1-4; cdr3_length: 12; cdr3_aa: ATRRDRALKKLF
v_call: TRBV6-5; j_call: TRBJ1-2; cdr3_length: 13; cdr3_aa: ASSYVGQANYGYT
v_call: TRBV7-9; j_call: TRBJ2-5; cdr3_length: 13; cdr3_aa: ASSSPLDRQETQY
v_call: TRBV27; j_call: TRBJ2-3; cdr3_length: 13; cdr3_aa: ASSRRTGVTDTQY
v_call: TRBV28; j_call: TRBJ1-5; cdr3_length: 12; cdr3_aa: ASSFEHSNQPQH
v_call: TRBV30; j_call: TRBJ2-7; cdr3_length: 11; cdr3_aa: AWQPGQDYEQY
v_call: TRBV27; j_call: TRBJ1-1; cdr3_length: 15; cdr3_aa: ASSSLSADFMNTEAF
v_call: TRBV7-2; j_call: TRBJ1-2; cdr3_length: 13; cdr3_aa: ASSLVRTGGGGYT
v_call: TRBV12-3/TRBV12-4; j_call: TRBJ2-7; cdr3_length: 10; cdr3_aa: ASSPGVREQY
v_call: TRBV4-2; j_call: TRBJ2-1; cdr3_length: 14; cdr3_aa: ASSRERGGLWNEQF
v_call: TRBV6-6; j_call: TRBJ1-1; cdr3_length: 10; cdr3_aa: ASSYSRSEAF
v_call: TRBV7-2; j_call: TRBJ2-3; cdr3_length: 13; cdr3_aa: ASSPWTSATDTQY
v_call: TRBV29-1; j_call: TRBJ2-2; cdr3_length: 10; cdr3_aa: SATSNTGELF
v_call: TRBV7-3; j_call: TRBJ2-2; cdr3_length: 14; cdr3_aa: ASSPLTGRESGELF
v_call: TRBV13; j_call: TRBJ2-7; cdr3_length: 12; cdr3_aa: ASSLGLSSYEQY
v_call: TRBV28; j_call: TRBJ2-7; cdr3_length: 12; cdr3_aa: ASSFAGETYEQY
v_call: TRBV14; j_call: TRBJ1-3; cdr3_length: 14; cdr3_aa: ASSQDPGGSGNTIY